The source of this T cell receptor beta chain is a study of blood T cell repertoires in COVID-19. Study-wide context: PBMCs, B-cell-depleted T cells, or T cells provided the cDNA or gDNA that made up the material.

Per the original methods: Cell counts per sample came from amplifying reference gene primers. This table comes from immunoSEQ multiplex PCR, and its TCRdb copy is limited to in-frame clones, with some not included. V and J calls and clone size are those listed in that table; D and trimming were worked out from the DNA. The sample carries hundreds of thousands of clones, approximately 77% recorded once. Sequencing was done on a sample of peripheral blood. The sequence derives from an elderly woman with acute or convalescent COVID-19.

The CDR3 DNA sequence: TGCGCCAGCAGCTCCAACGGGGTTGAAAAACTGTTTTTT. Translating gives CASSSNGVEKLFF. The chain couples TRBV5-1 to TRBJ1-4; the D is unclear. In germline, CDR1 is SGHRS, CDR2 YFSETQ. V was trimmed by 3 bases and J by 7 bases, leaving 10 bases between them. This CDR3 comprises 13 residues.